This T cell receptor (beta chain) was sequenced during a study of T cells after posttransplantation cyclophosphamide. Points from the study as a whole: Recipient CMV seropositivity and CMV reactivation strongly tracked TRB clonality. Skin or GI-infiltrating T cells shared few TRB sequences with blood. Later blood repertoires were often dominated by clones from the donor CD8+ memory compartment.

Libraries were prepared by immunoSEQ multiplex PCR; TCRdb keeps only in-frame clonotypes and omits some of them. The sample includes 10,000 to 12,000 clones, none of them occurring once. Treatment was busulfan-fludarabine conditioning, a marrow graft, and cyclophosphamide on days +3 and +4. This clone was counted many times. Its specificity is unknown. V was cut by 4 bases and J by 0 bases, with 19 bases left in between. This CDR3 contains 18 residues. The germline V gene has CDR1 SQVTM and CDR2 ANQGSEA. Sequencing was performed on PBMCs, taken after allogeneic stem cell transplant with posttransplant cyclophosphamide. The TCR was taken from a female patient aged 35 to 55 who received an allogeneic stem cell transplant from a related donor, was CMV-positive, and had no GVHD. Some T cells may possibly be graft donor cells. The V gene is TRBV29-1, the J gene TRBJ2-6; D might be TRBD2 (5 bases). This chain's CDR3 is CSVVGVDFQSSGANVLTF. DNA of the CDR3: TGCAGCGTTGTCGGGGTAGATTTCCAGAGCTCTGGGGCCAACGTCCTGACTTTC.